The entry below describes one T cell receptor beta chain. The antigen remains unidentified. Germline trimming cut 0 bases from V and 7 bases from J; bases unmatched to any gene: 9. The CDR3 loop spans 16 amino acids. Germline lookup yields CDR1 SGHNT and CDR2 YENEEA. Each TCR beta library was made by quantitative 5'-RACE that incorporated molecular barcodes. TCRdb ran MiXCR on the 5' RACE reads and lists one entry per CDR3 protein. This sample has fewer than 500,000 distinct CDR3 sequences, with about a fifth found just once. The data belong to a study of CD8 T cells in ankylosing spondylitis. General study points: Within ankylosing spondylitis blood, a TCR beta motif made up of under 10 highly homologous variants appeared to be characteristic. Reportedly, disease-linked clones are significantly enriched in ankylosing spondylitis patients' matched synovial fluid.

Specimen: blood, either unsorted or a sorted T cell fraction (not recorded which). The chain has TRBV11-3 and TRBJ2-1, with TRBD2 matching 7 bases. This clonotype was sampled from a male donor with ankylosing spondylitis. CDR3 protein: CASSLDLLADRNEQFF. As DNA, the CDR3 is TGTGCCAGCAGCTTAGATCTGCTAGCGGATCGGAATGAGCAGTTCTTC. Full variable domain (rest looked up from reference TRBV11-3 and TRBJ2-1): EAGVVQSPRYKIIEKKQPVAFWCNPISGHNTLYWYLQNLGQGPELLIRYENEEAVDDSQLPKDRFSAERLKGVDSTLKIQPAELGDSAVYLCASSLDLLADRNEQFFGPGTRLTVL.